This T cell receptor beta chain emerged from a study of OX40 agonist ivuxolimab in advanced cancers. Overall study: Males comprised approximately 84% of the group, whose mean age was roughly 64 years (range about 20 to 79).

Data came from immunoSEQ multiplex PCR; TCRdb stores just in-frame clones and leaves some out. The sample holds about 79,000 clones, around 90% seen once. Note on this clone: What it binds is unknown.

General study results and limits: Dosing at 0.1 to 3.0 mg/kg was accompanied by clonal expansion of CD4+ and CD8+ blood T cells by week 6. Part of the nonresponder group also had normalized T-cell clonal expansion that was low. Among T cells, CD8+ cells averaged more expanded clones than CD4+ cells.

Trimming took 8 bases from V and 3 from J, leaving 13 bases between them. The CDR3 is 12 amino acids. CDR1 and CDR2 (germline): SQVTM, ANQGSEA. The chain joins TRBV29-1 to TRBJ1-2; a possible D gene is TRBD1 (6 bases). The clonotype comes from an adult with an advanced solid tumor such as melanoma, head and neck, liver or kidney cancer. The sequencing here drew on CD4+ or CD8+ T cells sorted from blood, taken in a trial of the OX40 agonist ivuxolimab. The CDR3 sequence is CSSGQMDYGYTF. In DNA form, the CDR3 reads TGCAGCTCCGGACAGATGGACTATGGCTACACCTTC.